This T cell receptor (beta chain) emerged from a study of blood T cell repertoires in COVID-19. The overall study: Researchers got acute and convalescent COVID-19 samples from the United States, Italy and Spain. PBMCs, B-cell-depleted T cells, or T cells were the source of the cDNA or gDNA that made up the material.

Authors' analysis steps: The assay estimated nucleated cells by amplifying reference gene primers. Repertoires were generated with immunoSEQ multiplex PCR, while TCRdb's copy carries only in-frame clones and drops some. V, J and clone size are taken as reported in that table, and D and trimming were inferred from the DNA itself. This sample has a few hundred thousand clones, with nearly 90% found just once. The CDR3 is 14 residues long. Trimming removed 7 bases from V and 5 bases from J, with 14 bases in between. The chain uses TRBV23-1 and TRBJ1-4; no firm D call. TRBV23-1 has ORF status, its function being uncertain. This receptor was identified in a young man with active or convalescent COVID-19. Sequencing was carried out using peripheral blood. CDR3 sequence reads: CASIRREANEKLFF. The CDR3 DNA reads TGCGCCAGCATTAGGCGGGAGGCGAATGAAAAACTGTTTTTT.